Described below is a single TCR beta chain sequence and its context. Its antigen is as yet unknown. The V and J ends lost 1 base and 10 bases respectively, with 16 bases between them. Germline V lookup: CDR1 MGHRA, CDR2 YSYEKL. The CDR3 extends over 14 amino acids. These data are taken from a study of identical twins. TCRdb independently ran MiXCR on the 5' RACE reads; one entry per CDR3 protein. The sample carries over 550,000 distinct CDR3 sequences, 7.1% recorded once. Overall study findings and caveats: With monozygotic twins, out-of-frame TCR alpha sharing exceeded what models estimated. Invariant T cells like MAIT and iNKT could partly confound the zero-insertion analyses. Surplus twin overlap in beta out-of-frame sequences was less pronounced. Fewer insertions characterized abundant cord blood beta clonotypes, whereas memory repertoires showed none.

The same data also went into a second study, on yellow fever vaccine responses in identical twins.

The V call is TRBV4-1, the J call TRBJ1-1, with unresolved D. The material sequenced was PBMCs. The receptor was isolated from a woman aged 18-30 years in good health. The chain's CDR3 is CASSQAAGSAGAFF. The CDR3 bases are TGCGCCAGCAGCCAAGCGGCCGGGTCCGCGGGAGCTTTCTTT.